This TCR beta chain was recorded in a study of PD-1 blockade in classical Hodgkin lymphoma. Study observations and caveats: Repertoire differences have undefined causes, possibly disease activity or prior therapy. CD4+ TCR diversity rose significantly by C4D1, and CD8+ TCR diversity did not. Those achieving complete response showed baseline diversity like newly diagnosed patients.

For this clone: The antigen remains undetermined.

Sequencing was performed with immunoSEQ multiplex PCR; in TCRdb, only in-frame clones are kept and a portion is missing. This sample has 45,000 to 55,000 clones, with approximately 81% found just once. Every patient experienced relapse after autologous stem cell transplantation, and brentuximab vedotin exposure varied. Reported best responses ranged across complete response, partial response or progressive disease. The V gene's germline CDR1 is LNHDA and CDR2 SQIVND (reference sequence). The CDR3 totals 17 residues. V was clipped by 6 bases and J by 3 bases; unmatched bases: 16. The rearrangement links TRBV19 to TRBJ1-2; 7 bases line up with TRBD1. The TCR sequence derives from a human donor with classical Hodgkin lymphoma. Sample: peripheral blood mononuclear cells (PBMCs), taken at baseline. Here the CDR3 reads CASSRRTGPTTYYGYTF. In DNA, the CDR3 is TGTGCCAGTAGCCGGAGGACAGGACCAACTACTTACTATGGCTACACCTTC.